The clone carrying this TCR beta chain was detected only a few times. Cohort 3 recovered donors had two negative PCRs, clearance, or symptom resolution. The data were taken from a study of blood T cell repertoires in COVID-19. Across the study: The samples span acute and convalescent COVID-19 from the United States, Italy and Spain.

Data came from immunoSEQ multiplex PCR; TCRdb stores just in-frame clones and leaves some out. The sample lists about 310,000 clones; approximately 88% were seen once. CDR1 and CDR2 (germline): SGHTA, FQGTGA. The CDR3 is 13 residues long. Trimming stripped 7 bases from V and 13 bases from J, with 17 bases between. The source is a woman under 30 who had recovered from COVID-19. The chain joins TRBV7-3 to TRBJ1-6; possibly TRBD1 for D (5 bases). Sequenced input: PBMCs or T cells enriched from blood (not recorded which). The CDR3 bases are TGTGCCAGCACCATGGGGGGACCGTCGCCCCTCCACTTT. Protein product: CASTMGGPSPLHF. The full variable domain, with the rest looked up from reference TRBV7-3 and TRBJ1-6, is GAGVSQTPSNKVTEKGKYVELRCDPISGHTALYWYRQSLGQGPEFLIYFQGTGAADDSGLPNDRFFAVRPEGSVSTLKIQRTERGDSAVYLCASTMGGPSPLHFGNGTRLTVT.